This T cell receptor beta chain was recorded in a study of T-cell memory formation after mild COVID-19. Study-level results: Confirmation was lacking for SARS-CoV-2 specificity of second-wave clones that peaked on day 37. Balance between CD4 and CD8 was seen in clones contracting day 15 to 85, and a CD4+ lean was seen in later expanders. Memory sampled before infection contained some responding clones, suggesting cross-reactive memory joined.

Trimming at V came to 10 bases and at J to 1 base, leaving 8 bases not matched to a gene. The CDR3 spans 14 residues. The 5'RACE method, run with constant-segment primers, produced TCR alpha and TCR beta cDNA libraries (carrying sample barcodes and UMIs). TCRdb reanalysed the 5' RACE reads using MiXCR and keeps one entry per CDR3 protein. In the table there are about 280,000 distinct CDR3 sequences, approximately 8% of which are singletons. On this clonotype itself: Its antigen is still unknown.

Sequenced material: PBMCs or a T cell subset sorted from them (not recorded which). This TCR came from a man younger than 35 who had mild COVID-19 (a few samples of this study predate the infection). Cell type and time point are not known. The V gene is TRBV12-3 or TRBV12-4, the J gene TRBJ2-3, with 7 nucleotides matching TRBD2. The CDR3 DNA reads as TGTGCCACCCGGTGGGGGGGGGGCACAGATACGCAGTATTTT. Translating gives CATRWGGGTDTQYF.